The 6 T cell receptor beta chains given below trace back to one sample, sequenced in a study of shared clonotypes between healthy human individuals. Sequencing was performed with immunoSEQ multiplex PCR; in TCRdb, only in-frame clones are kept and a portion is missing. The profile covers millions of clones, with about 94% appearing a single time and around 1.1% taken by the ten largest. Naive CD8 populations comprised CD45RO-negative cells positively selected for CCR7, excluding terminally differentiated effector memory CD45RA+ cells. The sample consisted of naive CD8+ T cells sorted from blood. The receptors here all came from a man aged 18-30 years in good health.

This CDR3 reads CASSLKGGGGYTF. CDR3 coding DNA: TGTGCCAGCAGTCTGAAAGGGGGAGGTGGCTACACCTTC. The chain carries TRBV6-1 and TRBJ1-2; D may be TRBD1 (6 bases). The V end was cut by 5 bases, the J end by 7 bases, with 14 bases between. The V gene's germline CDR1 is MNHNS and CDR2 SASEGT. The CDR3 is 13 amino acids.

The J gene is TRBJ2-1, the V gene TRBV7-9; a possible D gene is TRBD1 (6 bases). The V and J ends lost 1 base and 8 bases respectively, with 12 bases between them. CDR3 size: 14 residues. Looked up from germline, CDR1 is SEHNR and CDR2 is FQNEAQ (reference sequence). CDR3 region: CASSLGGPRDEQFF. In nucleotides, the CDR3 is TGTGCCAGCAGCTTAGGGGGGCCCCGCGATGAGCAGTTCTTC.

DNA of the CDR3: TGTGCCAGCAGTTTTGACCCCCGAGAGACCCAGTACTTC. This codes for CASSFDPRETQYF. This chain connects TRBV28 to TRBJ2-5, with D unclear. V gave up 3 bases and J gave up 4 bases, with 9 bases separating them. The germline V gene encodes CDR1 MDHEN and CDR2 SYDVKM. The CDR3 is 13 residues long.

The rearrangement links TRBV2 to TRBJ1-1; D is undetermined. The CDR3 has 13 amino acids. The germline CDR1 and CDR2 sequences are SNHLY and FYNNEI. The V end was cut by 8 bases, the J end by 1 base, with 11 bases between. CDR3 in DNA: TGTGCCAGCCCCGGCGGGCAGAACACTGAAGCTTTCTTT. This codes for CASPGGQNTEAFF.

The V gene is TRBV4-3, the J gene TRBJ2-5; D is unresolved. The CDR3 is made up of 16 amino acids. V was cut by 0 bases and J by 3 bases, with 14 bases left in between. Per the germline V gene, CDR1 is LGHNA and CDR2 is YSLEER. The CDR3 protein is CASSQDLPPLEETQYF. CDR3 bases: TGCGCCAGCAGCCAAGATCTACCGCCACTTGAAGAGACCCAGTACTTC.

The J gene is TRBJ2-2, the V gene TRBV4-3; no clear D gene. The CDR3 is 11 residues long. The V and J ends lost 5 bases and 3 bases respectively, with 1 base between them. CDR1 and CDR2 from the germline V gene are LGHNA and YSLEER. The CDR3 region has the DNA TGCGCCAGCAGCGACACCGGGGAGCTGTTTTTT. It specifies CASSDTGELFF.